A single sample is the source of the 25 T cell receptor beta chains below, sequenced in a study of T cell repertoires in cytomegalovirus infection. Their target antigens are unknown. TCRdb used MiXCR to reprocess the reads, holding one entry per CDR3 protein. The table records more than 65,000 distinct CDR3 sequences, around 49% of them present only once. The source was CD8+ T cells from cultured PBMCs, collected from culture after CMV antigen stimulation. Every receptor here comes from a human donor in good health (CMV status not recorded). Some clones in this sample may be carry-over from other donors' samples.

The chain links TRBV7-9 to TRBJ1-1, with 7 bases aligning to TRBD1. Per germline, CDR1 SEHNR and CDR2 FQNEAQ (reference sequence). J gave up 1 base and V 5 bases, and 7 bases lay outside the gene matches. This CDR3 spans 15 amino acids. Here the CDR3 reads CASSPTRTGNTEAFF. For the CDR3, the DNA is TGTGCCAGCAGCCCCACCCGGACAGGGAACACTGAAGCTTTCTTT.

The chain carries TRBV7-6 and TRBJ1-4; D is undetermined. V shed 5 bases and J shed 8 bases, with 21 bases lying between them. Germline CDR1 reads SGHVS; CDR2 reads FNYEAQ. The length of the CDR3 is 16 residues. The CDR3 here is CASSPRPVWLSEKLFF. The CDR3 nucleotides are TGTGCCAGCAGCCCGAGACCAGTTTGGCTAAGCGAAAAACTGTTTTTT.

The rearrangement uses TRBV7-4 and TRBJ2-1; D remains unclear. CDR1 SGHVT and CDR2 SQSDAQ come from the germline V gene. V was shortened by 3 bases and J by 0 bases, with 9 bases between the two germline ends. This CDR3 has 15 amino acids. The CDR3 is CASSLMESSYNEQFF. Written as DNA, the CDR3 is TGTGCCAGCAGCTTGATGGAAAGCTCCTACAATGAGCAGTTCTTC.

The CDR3 region has the DNA TGCGCCAGCAGCCACCCCGGGGAAGCAGATACGCAGTATTTT. It is translated as CASSHPGEADTQYF. This rearrangement joins TRBV4-1 to TRBJ2-3, with a possible D match to TRBD2 (5 bases). This CDR3 has 14 amino acids. V dropped 3 bases and J dropped 4 bases, with 11 bases sitting between them. Looked up from germline, CDR1 is MGHRA and CDR2 is YSYEKL.

The chain employs TRBV15 and TRBJ2-7; TRBD2 is a possible D gene (5 bases). V shed 3 bases and J shed 3 bases, with 18 bases lying between them. This CDR3 is built from 16 residues. In germline, CDR1 is LNHNV, CDR2 YYDKDF (reference sequence). The CDR3 DNA follows: TGTGCCACCAGCAGCAGTTACGAGGGTCCTCTCTACGAGCAGTACTTC. Amino acids: CATSSSYEGPLYEQYF.

The chain has TRBV7-6 and TRBJ2-7; a weak D match, TRBD1 (6 bases). CDR1 and CDR2 (germline): SGHVS, FNYEAQ. CDR3 length equals 15 residues. V lost 4 bases and J lost 7, with 20 bases in between. The CDR3 loop is CASSSSQGLSREQYF. The DNA of the CDR3 is TGTGCCAGCAGCTCATCACAGGGTCTCTCGAGAGAGCAGTACTTC.

The V gene is TRBV12-3 or TRBV12-4, the J gene TRBJ2-3, with 7 bases matching TRBD1. The CDR3 is made up of 15 amino acids. J was trimmed by 4 bases and V by 10 bases; bases with no gene match: 14. The CDR3 is CAISPRQGGADTQYF. CDR3 in DNA: TGTGCCATCAGCCCCCGACAGGGTGGAGCAGATACGCAGTATTTT.

Note on this clonotype: The conserved closing phenylalanine or tryptophan is absent in this CDR3, likely reflecting a read error. The chain couples TRBV7-2 to TRBJ1-5; 7 bases align to TRBD1. This CDR3 region has 15 residues. Germline V gene lookup returns CDR1 SGHTA and CDR2 FQGNSA. V was clipped by 5 bases and J by 13 bases; unmatched bases: 17. The CDR3 sequence is CASSPGTASNQLQHL. CDR3 DNA sequence: TGTGCCAGCAGCCCCGGGACAGCTAGCAATCAGCTTCAGCATTTA.

This clonotype was counted only a few times. This chain connects TRBV7-2 to TRBJ2-7; D might be TRBD1 (6 bases). This CDR3 has 13 residues. Trimming removed 2 bases from V and 3 bases from J, with 8 bases in between. Germline lookup yields CDR1 SGHTA and CDR2 FQGNSA. DNA of the CDR3: TGTGCCAGCAGCTTAAGGGGGATCTACGAGCAGTACTTC. The encoded protein is CASSLRGIYEQYF.

This clonotype is a singleton in its sample. The rearrangement joins TRBV2 to TRBJ1-2; TRBD1 matches 7 bases. Germline values: CDR1 SNHLY, CDR2 FYNNEI. The CDR3 loop spans 13 amino acids. With 9 bases clipped from V and 2 bases from J, the junction kept 6 bases outside the gene matches. The CDR3: CARGGRGNYGYTF. In DNA form, the CDR3 reads TGTGCCAGGGGTGGCAGGGGGAACTATGGCTACACCTTC.

The rearrangement uses TRBV20-1 and TRBJ2-2; 9 bases are a match to TRBD2. Germline V gives CDR1 DFQATT, CDR2 SNEGSKA (reference sequence). CDR3 size: 13 residues. With V trimmed by 7 bases and J by 1 base, 1 base remained unmatched. The CDR3 spells CSGLAENTGELFF. CDR3 nucleotides: TGCAGTGGACTAGCGGAGAACACCGGGGAGCTGTTTTTT.

The chain couples TRBV12-3 or TRBV12-4 to TRBJ2-7; TRBD1 matches 11 bases. The length of the CDR3 is 16 residues. V lost 6 bases to trimming and J lost 3 bases; unmatched junction nucleotides: 10. DNA for the CDR3: TGTGCCAGCAGCCTCGGACAGGGGGCGCTGAACTACGAGCAGTACTTC. This sequence encodes CASSLGQGALNYEQYF.

This chain connects TRBV20-1 to TRBJ1-2; the D is unclear. Trimming cost V 0 bases and J 1 base, with 9 bases left between them. The CDR3 extends over 14 amino acids. From germline, CDR1 is DFQATT and CDR2 SNEGSKA (reference sequence). Here the CDR3 DNA reads TGCAGTGCTAGAGAGTCACAGATTAACTATGGCTACACCTTC. Protein: CSARESQINYGYTF.

The chain uses TRBV7-6 and TRBJ2-1; 8 nucleotides match TRBD2. The germline V gene encodes CDR1 SGHVS and CDR2 FNYEAQ. The V and J ends lost 3 bases and 4 bases, in that order; junction bases with no gene match: 14. The CDR3 is 18 amino acids. As DNA, the CDR3 is TGTGCCAGCAGCTTCCCTGGAGGGAGCGGGGGCCTTTACAATGAGCAGTTCTTC. It translates to CASSFPGGSGGLYNEQFF.

The chain links TRBV6-2 or TRBV6-3 to TRBJ2-2; possibly TRBD2 for D (6 bases). Germline V CDR1 and CDR2: MNHEY, SVGEGT. This CDR3 is built from 15 residues. Deletions cut 4 bases from V and 6 bases from J, with 15 bases between. CDR3 in amino acids: CASSSRLGGAGELFF. CDR3 sequence (DNA): TGTGCCAGCAGTTCTCGACTAGGAGGCGCCGGGGAGCTGTTTTTT.

The chain recombines TRBV27 with TRBJ1-4; TRBD1 might be the D (5 bases). The germline CDR1 and CDR2 sequences are MNHEY and SMNVEV (reference sequence). V lost 8 bases to trimming and J lost 8 bases, with 18 bases between them. This CDR3 contains 14 residues. The CDR3, as DNA: TGTGCCAGCGCCTTACAGGTTTGGGACGAAAAACTGTTTTTT. Translated, it gives CASALQVWDEKLFF.

This clonotype was recorded a few times. The gene calls are TRBV2 and TRBJ2-1; 9 positions match TRBD2. The CDR3 totals 16 residues. Germline V gives CDR1 SNHLY, CDR2 FYNNEI. With 6 bases clipped from V and 2 bases from J, the junction kept 8 bases outside the gene matches. In DNA form, the CDR3 reads TGTGCCAGCAGGGATATAGCGGGGGCCACCTACAATGAGCAGTTCTTC. This translates into CASRDIAGATYNEQFF. The full variable domain, in which reference TRBV2 and TRBJ2-1 provide the parts outside the CDR3, is EPEVTQTPSHQVTQMGQEVILRCVPISNHLYFYWYRQILGQKVEFLVSFYNNEISEKSEIFDDQFSVERPDGSNFTLKIRSTKLEDSAMYFCASRDIAGATYNEQFFGPGTRLTVL.

DNA for the CDR3: TGCGCCAGCAGCTTGCACGGGACAGGGGCCGAAAAACTGTTTTTT. Amino acid sequence: CASSLHGTGAEKLFF. The chain links TRBV5-1 to TRBJ1-4, with 10 bases aligning to TRBD1. J gave up 8 bases and V 1 base, and 5 bases lay outside the gene matches. Per germline, CDR1 SGHRS and CDR2 YFSETQ. The CDR3 extends over 15 amino acids.

This chain uses TRBV6-5 with TRBJ1-2; the match to TRBD1 covers 7 bases. The CDR3 spans 16 residues. The V and J ends lost 2 bases and 3 bases, in that order; junction bases with no gene match: 9. Germline CDR1 reads MNHEY; CDR2 reads SVGAGI. The DNA for the CDR3 is TGTGCCAGCAGTTACGCCTACAGGGGAGTTGACTATGGCTACACCTTC. This codes for CASSYAYRGVDYGYTF.

The gene calls are TRBV28 and TRBJ2-1, with 8 bases fitting TRBD2. Germline V gene sequence: CDR1 MDHEN, CDR2 SYDVKM. V trimming: 5 bases; J trimming: 8 bases; junction bases outside the gene matches: 14. The CDR3 consists of 16 residues. CDR3 coding DNA: TGTGCCAGCAGTCCCCGGGGAAGCGGGAGTCAGTATGAGCAGTTCTTC. Its protein is CASSPRGSGSQYEQFF.

The chain employs TRBV6-8 and TRBJ1-3, with TRBD1 identical over 8 bases. J lost 3 bases, V lost 5 bases, and 9 bases had no gene match. The CDR3 consists of 16 residues. The V gene's germline CDR1 is MNHGY and CDR2 SAAAGT. The DNA for the CDR3 is TGTGCCAGCAGTACCCAAACCGACAGGGGTGGAAACACCATATATTTT. It codes for CASSTQTDRGGNTIYF.

This clonotype was seen a single time. The V gene is TRBV4-1, the J gene TRBJ2-7, with TRBD1 matching over 8 bases. Germline V lookup: CDR1 MGHRA, CDR2 YSYEKL. CDR3 length: 15 amino acids. Germline trimming cut 1 base from V and 2 bases from J; bases unmatched to any gene: 4. The CDR3 DNA reads as TGCGCCAGCAGCCAAGGACAGGGGAGAGCCTACGAGCAGTACTTC. Protein product: CASSQGQGRAYEQYF.

This clonotype was counted ten times or more. The rearrangement uses TRBV4-1 and TRBJ2-7; 7 nucleotides align to TRBD1. CDR3 length equals 16 residues. V trimming: 1 base; J trimming: 2 bases; junction bases outside the gene matches: 8. The V gene's germline CDR1 is MGHRA and CDR2 YSYEKL. The CDR3 DNA is TGCGCCAGCAGCCAAGCCCCCGACAGGGTGACCTACGAGCAGTACTTC. This codes for CASSQAPDRVTYEQYF.

The V gene is TRBV19, the J gene TRBJ2-1; 7 bases fit TRBD1. The CDR3 length is 18 residues. Germline V gene sequence: CDR1 LNHDA, CDR2 SQIVND (reference sequence). J gave up 2 bases and V 5 bases, and 15 bases lay outside the gene matches. The DNA of the CDR3 is TGTGCCAGTAGTGAGACAGGGAGAATTGCAGGGGCCTACAATGAGCAGTTCTTC. Protein product: CASSETGRIAGAYNEQFF.

As to this clonotype: A much larger clone lies a single base off, so this may be a read error. The rearrangement links TRBV7-8 to TRBJ2-3; D is possibly TRBD2 (7 bases). The CDR3 contains 16 residues. Germline CDR1 and CDR2: SGHVS and FQNEAQ. V was trimmed by 4 bases and J by 7 bases, leaving 21 bases between them. The CDR3 DNA follows: TGTGCCAGCAGCTACGGACTAGGGGGGAGTTCGAATACGCAGTATTTT. It codes for CASSYGLGGSSNTQYF. The whole variable domain, remainder taken from reference TRBV7-8 and TRBJ2-3, is GAGVSQSPRYKVAKRGQDVALRCDPISGHVSLFWYQQALGQGPEFLTYFQNEAQLDKSGLPSDRFFAERPEGSVSTLKIQRTQQEDSAVYLCASSYGLGGSSNTQYFGPGTRLTVL.